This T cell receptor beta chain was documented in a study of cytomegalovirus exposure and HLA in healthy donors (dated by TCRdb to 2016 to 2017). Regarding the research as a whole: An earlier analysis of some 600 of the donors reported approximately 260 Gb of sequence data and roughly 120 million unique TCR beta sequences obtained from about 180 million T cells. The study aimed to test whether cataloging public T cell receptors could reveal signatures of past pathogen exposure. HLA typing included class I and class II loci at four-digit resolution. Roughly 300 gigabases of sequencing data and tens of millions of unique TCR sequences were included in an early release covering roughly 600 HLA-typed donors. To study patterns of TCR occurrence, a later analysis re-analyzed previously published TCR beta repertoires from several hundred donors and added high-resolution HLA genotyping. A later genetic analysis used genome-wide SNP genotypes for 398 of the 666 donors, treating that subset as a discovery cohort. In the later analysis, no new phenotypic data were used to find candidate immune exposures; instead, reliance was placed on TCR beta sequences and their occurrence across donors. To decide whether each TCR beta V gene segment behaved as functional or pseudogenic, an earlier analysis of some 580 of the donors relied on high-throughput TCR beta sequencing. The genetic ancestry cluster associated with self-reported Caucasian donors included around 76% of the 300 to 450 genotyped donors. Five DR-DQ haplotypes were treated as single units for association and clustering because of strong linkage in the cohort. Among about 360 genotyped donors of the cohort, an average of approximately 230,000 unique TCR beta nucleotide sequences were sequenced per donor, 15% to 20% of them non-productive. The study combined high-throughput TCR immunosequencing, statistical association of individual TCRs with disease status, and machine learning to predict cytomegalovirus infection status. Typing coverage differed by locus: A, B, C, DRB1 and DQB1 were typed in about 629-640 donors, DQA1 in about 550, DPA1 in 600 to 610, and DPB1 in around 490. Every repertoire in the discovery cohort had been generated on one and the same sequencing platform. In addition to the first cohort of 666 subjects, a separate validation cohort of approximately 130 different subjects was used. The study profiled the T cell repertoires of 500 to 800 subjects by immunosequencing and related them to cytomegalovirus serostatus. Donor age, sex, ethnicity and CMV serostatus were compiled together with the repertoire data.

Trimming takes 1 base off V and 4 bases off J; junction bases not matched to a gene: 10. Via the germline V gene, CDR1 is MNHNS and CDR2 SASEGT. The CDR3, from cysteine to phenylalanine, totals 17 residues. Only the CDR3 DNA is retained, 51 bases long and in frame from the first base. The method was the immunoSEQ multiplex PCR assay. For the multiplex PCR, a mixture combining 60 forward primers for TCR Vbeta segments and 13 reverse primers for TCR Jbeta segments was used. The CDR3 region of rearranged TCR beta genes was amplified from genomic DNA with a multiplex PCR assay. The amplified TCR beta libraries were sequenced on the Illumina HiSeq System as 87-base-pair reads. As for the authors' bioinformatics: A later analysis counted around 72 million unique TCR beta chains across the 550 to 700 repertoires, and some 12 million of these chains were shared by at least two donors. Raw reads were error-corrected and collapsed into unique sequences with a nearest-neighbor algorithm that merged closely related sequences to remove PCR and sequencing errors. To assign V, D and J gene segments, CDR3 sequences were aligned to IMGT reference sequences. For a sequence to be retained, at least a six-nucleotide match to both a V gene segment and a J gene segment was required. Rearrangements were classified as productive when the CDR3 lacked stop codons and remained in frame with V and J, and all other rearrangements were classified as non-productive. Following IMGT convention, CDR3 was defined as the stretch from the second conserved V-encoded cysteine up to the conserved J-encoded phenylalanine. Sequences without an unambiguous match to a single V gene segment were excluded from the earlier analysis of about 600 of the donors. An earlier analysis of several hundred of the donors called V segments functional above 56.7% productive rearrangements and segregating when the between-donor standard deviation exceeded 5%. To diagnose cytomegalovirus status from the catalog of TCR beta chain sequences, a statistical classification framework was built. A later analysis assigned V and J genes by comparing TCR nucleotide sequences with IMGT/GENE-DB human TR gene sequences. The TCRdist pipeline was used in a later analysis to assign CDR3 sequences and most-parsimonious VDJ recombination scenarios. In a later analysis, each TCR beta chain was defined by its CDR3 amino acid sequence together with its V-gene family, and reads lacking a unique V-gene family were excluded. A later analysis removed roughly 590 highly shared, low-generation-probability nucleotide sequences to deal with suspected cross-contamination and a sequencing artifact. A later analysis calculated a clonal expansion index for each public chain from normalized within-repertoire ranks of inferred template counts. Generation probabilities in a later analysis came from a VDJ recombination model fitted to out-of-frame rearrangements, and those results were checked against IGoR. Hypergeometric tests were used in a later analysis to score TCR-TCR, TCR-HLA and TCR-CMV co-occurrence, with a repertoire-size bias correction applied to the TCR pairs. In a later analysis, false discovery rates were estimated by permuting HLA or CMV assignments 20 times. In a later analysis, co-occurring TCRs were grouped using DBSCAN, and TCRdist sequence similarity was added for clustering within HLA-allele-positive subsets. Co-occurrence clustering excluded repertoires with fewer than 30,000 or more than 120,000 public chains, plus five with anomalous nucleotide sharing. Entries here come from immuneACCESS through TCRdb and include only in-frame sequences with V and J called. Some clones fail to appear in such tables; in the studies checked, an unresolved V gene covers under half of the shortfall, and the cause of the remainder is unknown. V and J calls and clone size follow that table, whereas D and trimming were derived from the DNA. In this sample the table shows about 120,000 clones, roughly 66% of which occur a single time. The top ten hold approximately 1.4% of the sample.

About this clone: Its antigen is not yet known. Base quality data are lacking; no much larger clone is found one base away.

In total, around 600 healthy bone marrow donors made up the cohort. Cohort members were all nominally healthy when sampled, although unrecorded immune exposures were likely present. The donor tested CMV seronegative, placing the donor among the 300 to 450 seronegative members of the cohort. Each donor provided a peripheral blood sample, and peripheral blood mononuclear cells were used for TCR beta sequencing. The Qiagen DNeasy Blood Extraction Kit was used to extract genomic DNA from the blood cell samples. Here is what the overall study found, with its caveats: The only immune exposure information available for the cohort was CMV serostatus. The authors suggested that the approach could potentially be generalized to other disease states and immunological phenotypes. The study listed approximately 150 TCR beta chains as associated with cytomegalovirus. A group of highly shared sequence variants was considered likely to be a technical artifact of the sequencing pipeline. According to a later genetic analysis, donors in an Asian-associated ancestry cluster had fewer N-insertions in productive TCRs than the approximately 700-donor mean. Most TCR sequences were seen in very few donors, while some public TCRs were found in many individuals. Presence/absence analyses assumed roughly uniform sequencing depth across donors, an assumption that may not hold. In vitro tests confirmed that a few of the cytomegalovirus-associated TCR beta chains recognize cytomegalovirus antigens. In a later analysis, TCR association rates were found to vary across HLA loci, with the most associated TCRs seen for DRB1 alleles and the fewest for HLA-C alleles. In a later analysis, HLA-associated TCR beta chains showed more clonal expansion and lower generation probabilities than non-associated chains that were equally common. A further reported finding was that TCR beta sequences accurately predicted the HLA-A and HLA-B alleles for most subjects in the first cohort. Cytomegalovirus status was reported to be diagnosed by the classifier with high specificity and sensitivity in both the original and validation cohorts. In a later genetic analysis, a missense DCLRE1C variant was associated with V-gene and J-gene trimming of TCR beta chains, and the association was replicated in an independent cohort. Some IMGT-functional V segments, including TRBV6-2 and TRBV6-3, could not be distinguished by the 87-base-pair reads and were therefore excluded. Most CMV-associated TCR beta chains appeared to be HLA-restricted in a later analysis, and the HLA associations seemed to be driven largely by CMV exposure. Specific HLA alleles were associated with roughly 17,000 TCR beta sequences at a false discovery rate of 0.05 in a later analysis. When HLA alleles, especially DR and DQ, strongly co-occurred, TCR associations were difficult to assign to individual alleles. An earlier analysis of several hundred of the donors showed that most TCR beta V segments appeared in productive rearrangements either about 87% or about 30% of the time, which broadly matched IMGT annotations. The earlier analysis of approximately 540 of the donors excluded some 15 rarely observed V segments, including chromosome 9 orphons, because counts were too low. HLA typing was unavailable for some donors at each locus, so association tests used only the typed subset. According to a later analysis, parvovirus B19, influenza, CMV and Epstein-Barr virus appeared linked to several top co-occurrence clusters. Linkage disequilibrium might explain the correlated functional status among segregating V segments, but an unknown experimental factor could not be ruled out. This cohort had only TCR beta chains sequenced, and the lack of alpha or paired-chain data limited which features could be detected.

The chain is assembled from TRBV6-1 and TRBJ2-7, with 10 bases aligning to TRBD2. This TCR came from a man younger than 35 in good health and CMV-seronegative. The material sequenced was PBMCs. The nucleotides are TGTGCCAGCAGTGAAGGCCAATCTAGCGGGGGTGTTTACGAGCAGTACTTC. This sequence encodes CASSEGQSSGGVYEQYF.